The clone carrying this TCR beta chain was seen a few times. This sample stems from a study of T cells after yellow fever vaccination. Each CDR3 protein gets one entry after TCRdb re-called the 5' RACE reads with MiXCR. The data contain 200,000 to 250,000 distinct CDR3 sequences, 6.9% of them singletons. With 0 bases clipped from V and 4 bases from J, the junction kept 7 bases outside the gene matches. The CDR3 totals 16 residues. Germline V gene sequence: CDR1 ENHRY, CDR2 SYGVKD. The sequencing here drew on CD4+ T cells sorted from PBMCs, taken 15 days after the yellow fever booster vaccination. This receptor was identified in a man younger than 40 who received the YFV17D yellow fever vaccine. The rearrangement uses TRBV10-3 and TRBJ2-7, with 9 bases lining up with TRBD2. The CDR3 sequence is CAISESFSGRGYEQYF. The CDR3 DNA follows: TGTGCCATCAGTGAGTCCTTTAGCGGGAGAGGGTACGAGCAGTACTTC.